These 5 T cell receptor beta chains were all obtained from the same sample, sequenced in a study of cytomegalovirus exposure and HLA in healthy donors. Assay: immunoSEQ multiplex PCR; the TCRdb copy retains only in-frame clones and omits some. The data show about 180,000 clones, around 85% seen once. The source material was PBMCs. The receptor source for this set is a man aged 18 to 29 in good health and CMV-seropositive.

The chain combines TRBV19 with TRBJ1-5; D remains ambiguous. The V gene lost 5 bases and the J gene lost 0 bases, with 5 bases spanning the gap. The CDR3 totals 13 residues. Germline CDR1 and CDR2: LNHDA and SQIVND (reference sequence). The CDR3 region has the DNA TGTGCCAGTAGTGACACTAGCAATCAGCCCCAGCATTTT. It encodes CASSDTSNQPQHF.

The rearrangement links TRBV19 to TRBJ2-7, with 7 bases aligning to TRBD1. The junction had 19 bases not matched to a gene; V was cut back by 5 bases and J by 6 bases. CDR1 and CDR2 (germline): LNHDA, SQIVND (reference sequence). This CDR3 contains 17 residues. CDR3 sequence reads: CASSEGLRWAGGFEQYF. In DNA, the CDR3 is TGTGCCAGTAGTGAGGGGTTGCGCTGGGCAGGGGGTTTCGAGCAGTACTTC.

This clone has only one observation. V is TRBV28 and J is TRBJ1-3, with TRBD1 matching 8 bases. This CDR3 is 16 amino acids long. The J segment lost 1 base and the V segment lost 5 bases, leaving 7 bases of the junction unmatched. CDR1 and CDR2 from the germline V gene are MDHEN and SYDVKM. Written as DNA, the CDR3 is TGTGCCAGCAGTCCAGACAGGGGTAGTTCTGGAAACACCATATATTTT. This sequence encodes CASSPDRGSSGNTIYF.

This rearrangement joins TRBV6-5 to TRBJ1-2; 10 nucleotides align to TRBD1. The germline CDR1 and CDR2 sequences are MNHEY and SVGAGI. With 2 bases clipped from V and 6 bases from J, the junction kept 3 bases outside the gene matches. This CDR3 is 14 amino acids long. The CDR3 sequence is CASSYRQGAHGYTF. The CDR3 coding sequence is TGTGCCAGCAGTTACCGACAGGGGGCGCATGGCTACACCTTC.

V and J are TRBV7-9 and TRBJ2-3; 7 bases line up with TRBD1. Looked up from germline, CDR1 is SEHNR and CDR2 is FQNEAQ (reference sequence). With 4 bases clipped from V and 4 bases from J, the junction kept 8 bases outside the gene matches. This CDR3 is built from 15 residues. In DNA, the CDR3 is TGTGCCAGCAGCTCCGACAGGGCCCCTGCAGATACGCAGTATTTT. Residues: CASSSDRAPADTQYF.